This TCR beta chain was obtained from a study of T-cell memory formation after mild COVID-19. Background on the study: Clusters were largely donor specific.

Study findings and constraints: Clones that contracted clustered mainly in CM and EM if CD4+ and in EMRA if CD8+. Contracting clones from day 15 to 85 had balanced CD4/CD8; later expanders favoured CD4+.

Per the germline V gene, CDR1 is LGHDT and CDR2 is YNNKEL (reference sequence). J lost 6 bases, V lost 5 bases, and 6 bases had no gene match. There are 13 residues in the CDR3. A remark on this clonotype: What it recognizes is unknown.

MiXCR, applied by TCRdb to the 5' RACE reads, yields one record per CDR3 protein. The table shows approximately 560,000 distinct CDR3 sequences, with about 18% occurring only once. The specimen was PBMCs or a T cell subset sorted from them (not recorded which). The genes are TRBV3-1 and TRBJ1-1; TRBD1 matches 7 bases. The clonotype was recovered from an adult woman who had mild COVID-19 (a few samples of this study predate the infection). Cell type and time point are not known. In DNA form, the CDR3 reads TGTGCCAGCAGCAAATTCGGGACAGCTGAAGCTTTCTTT. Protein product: CASSKFGTAEAFF.